The 25 T cell receptor beta chains presented below share a single source sample, sequenced in a study of shared clonotypes between healthy human individuals. Profiling relied on immunoSEQ multiplex PCR, and the TCRdb table lists in-frame clones only, not all of them. The profile shows millions of clones, about 95% of them singletons. CD8 cells regarded as naive lacked CD45RO, were positively chosen for CCR7, and omitted terminally differentiated effector memory CD45RA+ cells. Sequenced input: naive CD8+ T cells sorted from blood. The receptors stem from a man in his late teens or twenties in good health.

J is TRBJ2-5 and V is TRBV28, with 7 nucleotides matching TRBD2. The CDR3 has 13 residues. V was pared by 7 bases and J by 4 bases, with 6 bases of the junction left unmatched. From germline, CDR1 is MDHEN and CDR2 SYDVKM. CDR3 sequence (DNA): TGTGCCAGCACCCGCCGGGGGGTAGAGACCCAGTACTTC. Its translation: CASTRRGVETQYF.

This chain connects TRBV30 to TRBJ2-3, with a tentative D call TRBD2 (5 bases). Trimming shortened V by 0 bases and J by 2 bases, and 15 bases separated the two germline ends. The CDR3 length is 16 residues. Germline lookup yields CDR1 GTSNPN and CDR2 SVGIG (reference sequence). CDR3 amino acids: CAWSVPSEEDTDTQYF. CDR3 nucleotides: TGTGCCTGGAGTGTACCCAGCGAGGAGGACACAGATACGCAGTATTTT.

This chain joins TRBV9 and TRBJ2-5; the match to TRBD2 covers 15 bases. CDR3 size: 18 residues. CDR1 and CDR2 from the germline V gene are SGDLS and YYNGEE. V dropped 0 bases and J dropped 1; count of bases not matched to a gene: 4. CDR3 protein: CASSVGTSGRAFQETQYF. For the CDR3, the DNA is TGTGCCAGCAGCGTAGGGACTAGCGGGAGGGCATTCCAAGAGACCCAGTACTTC.

This clone was observed a single time. The chain couples TRBV30 to TRBJ2-7; D remains ambiguous. Trimming left V 0 bases short and J 5 bases short, with 11 bases between. CDR3 length: 13 amino acids. The germline V gene encodes CDR1 GTSNPN and CDR2 SVGIG (reference sequence). The CDR3, as DNA: TGTGCCTGGAGTGTGGTTGACCCCGACGAGCAGTACTTC. Its translation is CAWSVVDPDEQYF.

This chain connects TRBV18 to TRBJ2-3; D gene unclear. Germline V gene data show CDR1 as KGHSH and CDR2 as LQKENI. The CDR3 totals 16 residues. V was cut by 3 bases and J by 0 bases, with 13 bases left in between. Written as DNA, the CDR3 is TGTGCCAGCTCACCCGAACTACCCACTAGCACAGATACGCAGTATTTT. This translates into CASSPELPTSTDTQYF.

The chain joins TRBV19 to TRBJ2-7; 7 positions match TRBD1. After removal of 3 bases from V and 2 bases from J, the junction contained 4 bases not matched to a gene. CDR1 is LNHDA, CDR2 SQIVND, per germline (reference sequence). The length of the CDR3 is 14 residues. CDR3: CASSIGTAPYEQYF. CDR3 sequence (DNA): TGTGCCAGTAGTATCGGGACAGCACCCTACGAGCAGTACTTC.

The chain links TRBV9 to TRBJ1-4, with 8 nucleotides matching TRBD1. The germline V gene has CDR1 SGDLS and CDR2 YYNGEE. The CDR3 has 19 amino acids. With V trimmed by 4 bases and J by 3 bases, 17 bases remained unmatched. Written as DNA, the CDR3 is TGTGCCAGCAGCCCCCGTCCCGGGACAGGTCCCGGGGCTAATGAAAAACTGTTTTTT. This sequence encodes CASSPRPGTGPGANEKLFF.

This chain connects TRBV4-2 to TRBJ2-7; either TRBD1 or TRBD2 may fit D (5 bases each). The CDR3 has 14 amino acids. Trimming removed 5 bases from V and 4 bases from J, with 15 bases in between. The germline CDR1 and CDR2 sequences are LGHNA and YNFKEQ. The chain's CDR3 is CASSYRDEAYEQYF. The CDR3 DNA reads as TGTGCCAGCAGCTACCGGGACGAGGCTTACGAGCAGTACTTC.

This clone was recorded only once. The chain employs TRBV30 and TRBJ1-2, with 9 bases lining up with TRBD1. Germline CDR1 is GTSNPN and CDR2 is SVGIG (reference sequence). V was pared by 4 bases and J by 4 bases, with 7 bases of the junction left unmatched. This CDR3 is 14 amino acids long. The CDR3 DNA is TGTGCCTGGATCGACATGGACAGGGGCTATGGCTACACCTTC. This encodes CAWIDMDRGYGYTF.

A single count supports this clone. The CDR3 spells CASSPVGQGHNSPLHF. The DNA for the CDR3 is TGTGCCAGCAGTCCCGTTGGACAGGGTCATAATTCACCCCTCCACTTT. This chain connects TRBV28 to TRBJ1-6, with 8 nucleotides matching TRBD1. The ends lost 5 bases at V and 5 bases at J; junction bases unmatched: 8. The CDR3 contains 16 residues. Germline values: CDR1 MDHEN, CDR2 SYDVKM.

The gene calls are TRBV4-2 and TRBJ2-5, with 9 positions matching TRBD1. Unmatched junction bases numbered 8, after V lost 0 bases and J lost 6 bases. The CDR3 loop spans 16 amino acids. CDR1 and CDR2 from the germline V gene are LGHNA and YNFKEQ. The CDR3 here is CASSQETGGSSQTQYF. CDR3 in DNA: TGTGCCAGCAGCCAAGAGACAGGGGGGTCTAGTCAGACCCAGTACTTC.

V is TRBV27 and J is TRBJ2-7, with TRBD1 matching over 11 bases. Germline trimming cut 4 bases from V and 5 bases from J; bases unmatched to any gene: 4. This CDR3 comprises 14 residues. Germline V gene data show CDR1 as MNHEY and CDR2 as SMNVEV (reference sequence). CDR3 DNA sequence: TGTGCCAGCAGTTACGGACAGGGGGCAAACGAGCAGTACTTC. This codes for CASSYGQGANEQYF.

The chain links TRBV7-3 to TRBJ2-6; 8 nucleotides align to TRBD1. The junction had 4 bases not matched to a gene; V was cut back by 2 bases and J by 4 bases. CDR1 is SGHTA, CDR2 FQGTGA, per germline. The CDR3 is made up of 16 amino acids. The CDR3 protein is CASSLGQGKGANVLTF. DNA for the CDR3: TGTGCCAGCAGCTTAGGACAGGGTAAAGGGGCCAACGTCCTGACTTTC.

In the case of this clone: At one boundary the junction diverges from the germline segment, which might be a read error. This sequence joins TRBV13 and TRBJ1-5, with D tentatively TRBD1 (6 bases). Germline V gives CDR1 PRHDT, CDR2 FYEKMQ (reference sequence). The CDR3 is 13 residues long. The CDR3 here is CVSTLGGAQPQHF. The CDR3 bases are TGTGTCAGCACCCTGGGGGGGGCTCAGCCCCAGCATTTT.

This sequence joins TRBV2 and TRBJ2-3, with TRBD2 matching 8 bases. CDR1 SNHLY and CDR2 FYNNEI come from the germline V gene. The CDR3 consists of 16 residues. Trimming removed 3 bases from V and 4 bases from J; junction bases left unmatched: 9. CDR3 loop: CASSDGSAGGADTQYF. The CDR3 DNA sequence: TGTGCCAGCAGTGACGGCAGCGCCGGGGGGGCAGATACGCAGTATTTT.

This chain links TRBV6-5 with TRBJ2-6; D is ambiguous. Germline-derived CDR1 and CDR2 are MNHEY and SVGAGI. The CDR3 loop spans 13 amino acids. Between the trimmed V and J ends, which lost 8 bases and 3 bases, there was a span of 8 bases. CDR3 sequence: CASLGFGANVLTF. The CDR3 nucleotides read TGTGCCAGCCTAGGCTTTGGGGCCAACGTCCTGACTTTC.

The chain has TRBV27 and TRBJ2-7; the match to TRBD1 covers 7 bases. The CDR3 is 14 residues long. V lost 4 bases to trimming and J lost 3 bases; unmatched junction nucleotides: 6. The germline V gene has CDR1 MNHEY and CDR2 SMNVEV (reference sequence). CDR3 residues: CASSSGQTNYEQYF. CDR3 DNA: TGTGCCAGCAGTTCGGGACAGACAAACTACGAGCAGTACTTC.

The chain employs TRBV10-3 and TRBJ2-1; possibly TRBD1 for D (6 bases). Per germline, CDR1 ENHRY and CDR2 SYGVKD. V lost 11 bases to trimming and J lost 0 bases, with 14 bases between them. This CDR3 has 14 residues. CDR3 coding DNA: TGTGCCCTTCGACAGGAAAGCTCCTACAATGAGCAGTTCTTC. Protein sequence: CALRQESSYNEQFF.

V usage is TRBV27 and J usage is TRBJ2-7; D remains ambiguous. Trimming removed 2 bases at V and 1 base at J, with 9 bases between. The CDR3 has 14 residues. Germline V gene lookup returns CDR1 MNHEY and CDR2 SMNVEV (reference sequence). The CDR3, as DNA: TGTGCCAGCAGTTTAGTTCTGGGTTCCTACGAGCAGTACTTC. This encodes CASSLVLGSYEQYF.

The chain has TRBV7-9 and TRBJ2-3, with D perhaps matching TRBD2 (6 bases). V was cut by 3 bases and J by 2 bases, with 15 bases left in between. The CDR3 covers 16 residues. Germline assignment: CDR1 SEHNR and CDR2 FQNEAQ (reference sequence). CDR3 nucleotides: TGTGCCAGCAGCTTTAGTAGCGGAGGTCCCACAGATACGCAGTATTTT. This gives the protein CASSFSSGGPTDTQYF.

V and J are TRBV6-5 and TRBJ1-6, with unresolved D. Trimming removed 4 bases from V and 16 bases from J, with 17 bases in between. Germline V CDR1 and CDR2: MNHEY, SVGAGI. The CDR3 spans 13 residues. This CDR3 reads CASSFPNGLRLHF. The CDR3 DNA reads TGTGCCAGCAGTTTCCCAAACGGCCTGCGGCTCCACTTT.

The J gene is TRBJ1-2, the V gene TRBV9; possibly TRBD1 for D (6 bases). In germline, CDR1 is SGDLS, CDR2 YYNGEE. There are 14 residues in the CDR3. Trimming cost V 4 bases and J 8 bases, with 18 bases left between them. CDR3 sequence (DNA): TGTGCCAGCAGCCAAGGGGGGATTATGGGAGGCTACACCTTC. Translated, it gives CASSQGGIMGGYTF.

The V gene is TRBV4-1, the J gene TRBJ2-1, with TRBD2 identical over 9 bases. The CDR3 runs to 16 residues. J lost 6 bases, V lost 0 bases, and 6 bases had no gene match. Germline V lookup: CDR1 MGHRA, CDR2 YSYEKL. CDR3 residues: CASSQEPSGNSNEQFF. The DNA of the CDR3 is TGCGCCAGCAGCCAAGAGCCTAGCGGGAACTCCAATGAGCAGTTCTTC.

The DNA of the CDR3 is TGTGCCAGCAGTTACGTCGACGGGGGGAATGAGCAGTTCTTC. Translated, it gives CASSYVDGGNEQFF. The rearrangement uses TRBV6-6 and TRBJ2-1; TRBD2 matches at 7 bases. Germline V lookup: CDR1 MNHNY, CDR2 SVGAGI (reference sequence). The CDR3 spans 14 residues. J was trimmed by 7 bases and V by 2 bases; bases with no gene match: 5.

The chain joins TRBV4-1 to TRBJ2-7; 7 bases agree with TRBD1. Germline CDR1 reads MGHRA; CDR2 reads YSYEKL. The CDR3 runs 14 residues. With V trimmed by 0 bases and J by 5 bases, 4 bases remained unmatched. The CDR3 DNA sequence: TGCGCCAGCAGCCAAGATCCAACAGGGGACGAGCAGTACTTC. As protein: CASSQDPTGDEQYF.